These T cell receptor beta chains were read from a single sample in a study of T cells after yellow fever vaccination. TCRdb re-derived calls from the 5' RACE reads in MiXCR, one entry per CDR3 protein. The sample shows about 170,000 distinct CDR3 sequences, roughly 6.2% of them seen only once. The specimen was CD4+ T cells sorted from PBMCs, collected on the day of the first yellow fever vaccination. Receptors were obtained from a man younger than 35 who received the YFV17D yellow fever vaccine. CDR3s include the opening cysteine and the closing phenylalanine or tryptophan. D genes are given only for firm matches. Clone size is stated in some rows and not others, as once, few, many or a class when expanded.

d_call: -
j_call: TRBJ2-1
v_call: TRBV11-2
clone_size: many
cdr3_nt: TGTGCCAGCAGCTTAGGAACGCTATACAATGAGCAGTTCTTC
cdr3_aa: CASSLGTLYNEQFF

d_call: -
j_call: TRBJ1-2
v_call: TRBV6-1
clone_size: few
cdr3_nt: TGTGCCAGCAGCGAAGGGTACGGGGCTGGCTACACCTTC
cdr3_aa: CASSEGYGAGYTF

d_call: -
j_call: TRBJ2-5
v_call: TRBV11-2
clone_size: few
cdr3_nt: TGTGCCAGCAGCGTTCCTGGAGCCCAAGAGACCCAGTACTTC
cdr3_aa: CASSVPGAQETQYF

d_call: -
j_call: TRBJ1-5
v_call: TRBV20-1
clone_size: few
cdr3_nt: TGCAGTGCCCCCTCCGGGGGGGCCCAGCATTTT
cdr3_aa: CSAPSGGAQHF

d_call: -
j_call: TRBJ2-7
v_call: TRBV12-3/TRBV12-4
clone_size: -
cdr3_nt: TGTGCCAGCAGTCGACAGCTCAGCGAGCAGTACTTC
cdr3_aa: CASSRQLSEQYF

d_call: TRBD2
j_call: TRBJ2-1
v_call: TRBV3-1
clone_size: few
cdr3_nt: TGTGCCAGCAGCCAAGATCGGGGAGCGGGGGGCTACAATGAGCAGTTCTTC
cdr3_aa: CASSQDRGAGGYNEQFF

d_call: -
j_call: TRBJ1-2
v_call: TRBV4-3
clone_size: many
cdr3_nt: TGCGCCAGCAGCCCCAGCCCGGGGCGAAGCTATGGCTACACCTTC
cdr3_aa: CASSPSPGRSYGYTF

d_call: -
j_call: TRBJ1-2
v_call: TRBV7-2
clone_size: many
cdr3_nt: TGTGCCAGCAGCAGAAACCAGGGGAACTATGGCTACACCTTC
cdr3_aa: CASSRNQGNYGYTF

d_call: -
j_call: TRBJ2-2
v_call: TRBV7-2
clone_size: many
cdr3_nt: TGTGCCAGCAGCTTAGCGAACAGAAACACCGGGGAGCTGTTTTTT
cdr3_aa: CASSLANRNTGELFF

d_call: -
j_call: TRBJ2-1
v_call: TRBV3-1
clone_size: few
cdr3_nt: TGTGCCAGCAGCCTTCAAAGGGGCGGCGAGCAGTTCTTC
cdr3_aa: CASSLQRGGEQFF

d_call: -
j_call: TRBJ1-2
v_call: TRBV6-6
clone_size: few
cdr3_nt: TGTGCCAGCACGACAGTTTATGGCTACACCTTC
cdr3_aa: CASTTVYGYTF

d_call: -
j_call: TRBJ2-1
v_call: TRBV7-3
clone_size: -
cdr3_nt: TGTGCCAGCAGTTCGGGGAGACTAAACAATGAGCAGTTCTTC
cdr3_aa: CASSSGRLNNEQFF

d_call: -
j_call: TRBJ2-5
v_call: TRBV11-2
clone_size: many
cdr3_nt: TGTGCCAGCAGCTTAGAAATTACAGGGCAAGAGACCCAGTACTTC
cdr3_aa: CASSLEITGQETQYF

d_call: -
j_call: TRBJ2-6
v_call: TRBV7-9
clone_size: -
cdr3_nt: TGTGCCAGCAGCTTATCTGAGGGGTCCCCTGGGGCCAACGTCCTGACTTTC
cdr3_aa: CASSLSEGSPGANVLTF

d_call: -
j_call: TRBJ2-2
v_call: TRBV3-1
clone_size: many
cdr3_nt: TGTGCCAGCAGCCAAGGTTTAGTCTTCGGGGAGCTGTTTTTT
cdr3_aa: CASSQGLVFGELFF

d_call: -
j_call: TRBJ1-3
v_call: TRBV5-1
clone_size: few
cdr3_nt: TGCGCCAGCAGCTTGGAGAGTTTGCCCATATATTTT
cdr3_aa: CASSLESLPIYF

d_call: -
j_call: TRBJ2-3
v_call: TRBV14
clone_size: few
cdr3_nt: TGTGCCAGCAGCCACCGGAGTCTAGATACGCAGTATTTT
cdr3_aa: CASSHRSLDTQYF

d_call: -
j_call: TRBJ2-7
v_call: TRBV7-2
clone_size: many
cdr3_nt: TGTGCCAGCAGCTTTCTCTGGAGTTTGGGCCACTACGAGCAGTACTTC
cdr3_aa: CASSFLWSLGHYEQYF

d_call: -
j_call: TRBJ1-4
v_call: TRBV20-1
clone_size: many
cdr3_nt: TGCAGTGCAAGTAGATGGGGAAACGAAAAACTGTTTTTT
cdr3_aa: CSASRWGNEKLFF

d_call: TRBD1
j_call: TRBJ1-1
v_call: TRBV9
clone_size: few
cdr3_nt: TGTGCCAGCAGCCCTTGGACAGGGGGCTTCGTGGGGGCTGAAGCTTTCTTT
cdr3_aa: CASSPWTGGFVGAEAFF

d_call: TRBD1
j_call: TRBJ2-5
v_call: TRBV5-5
clone_size: -
cdr3_nt: TGTGCCATCAGCCCAGGGACAGCGGAGACCCAGTACTTC
cdr3_aa: CAISPGTAETQYF

d_call: TRBD2
j_call: TRBJ2-4
v_call: TRBV7-2
clone_size: -
cdr3_nt: TGTGCCAGCAGCTTAGTAGCGGGGGCTGGAGACATTCAGTACTTC
cdr3_aa: CASSLVAGAGDIQYF

d_call: -
j_call: TRBJ1-5
v_call: TRBV7-2
clone_size: many
cdr3_nt: TGTGCCAGCAGCTGGGTCAACAATCAGCCCCAGCATTTT
cdr3_aa: CASSWVNNQPQHF

d_call: TRBD1
j_call: TRBJ2-3
v_call: TRBV29-1
clone_size: -
cdr3_nt: TGCAGCCCGCCGACAGGGGGGACAGATACGCAGTATTTT
cdr3_aa: CSPPTGGTDTQYF

d_call: -
j_call: TRBJ1-5
v_call: TRBV28
clone_size: many
cdr3_nt: TGTGCCAGCAGTTCGACCGGAGATCGGCAGCCCCAGCATTTT
cdr3_aa: CASSSTGDRQPQHF

d_call: TRBD1
j_call: TRBJ2-1
v_call: TRBV7-2
clone_size: -
cdr3_nt: TGTGCCAGCAGCCTATGGAACAGGGGCAATGAGCAGTTCTTC
cdr3_aa: CASSLWNRGNEQFF

d_call: TRBD2
j_call: TRBJ2-7
v_call: TRBV7-2
clone_size: -
cdr3_nt: TGTGCCAGCAGCATAACCAGCGGGGCCCTATCCTACGAGCAGTACTTC
cdr3_aa: CASSITSGALSYEQYF

d_call: TRBD1
j_call: TRBJ2-5
v_call: TRBV19
clone_size: few
cdr3_nt: TGTGCCAGTAACGGTATTGGGACAGCACAAGAGACCCAGTACTTC
cdr3_aa: CASNGIGTAQETQYF

d_call: -
j_call: TRBJ2-6
v_call: TRBV9
clone_size: -
cdr3_nt: TGTGCCAGCAGCGCCAGGGGTTCTGGGGCCAACGTCCTGACTTTC
cdr3_aa: CASSARGSGANVLTF

d_call: TRBD2
j_call: TRBJ2-3
v_call: TRBV20-1
clone_size: few
cdr3_nt: TGCAGTGCAAGGAGCGGGGGGGCTAGCACAGATACGCAGTATTTT
cdr3_aa: CSARSGGASTDTQYF

d_call: -
j_call: TRBJ2-1
v_call: TRBV7-9
clone_size: few
cdr3_nt: TGTGCCAGCAGCTTTTGGGGCGGTGAGCAGTTCTTC
cdr3_aa: CASSFWGGEQFF

d_call: -
j_call: TRBJ2-1
v_call: TRBV7-2
clone_size: many
cdr3_nt: TGTGCCAGCAGCTCCCCTCGGCTAAATGAGCAGTTCTTC
cdr3_aa: CASSSPRLNEQFF

d_call: TRBD2
j_call: TRBJ2-1
v_call: TRBV29-1
clone_size: -
cdr3_nt: TGCAGCTCATGGGCTAGCGGGGGATTGAATGAGCAGTTCTTC
cdr3_aa: CSSWASGGLNEQFF

d_call: -
j_call: TRBJ1-1
v_call: TRBV29-1
clone_size: many
cdr3_nt: TGCAGCGGGAGGTTGGGTACGAACACTGAAGCTTTCTTT
cdr3_aa: CSGRLGTNTEAFF

d_call: -
j_call: TRBJ2-5
v_call: TRBV20-1
clone_size: few
cdr3_nt: TGCAGTGCTAGAGCCCCCGCAGGTTTATGGGAGACCCAGTACTTC
cdr3_aa: CSARAPAGLWETQYF

d_call: -
j_call: TRBJ2-1
v_call: TRBV5-1
clone_size: few
cdr3_nt: TGCGCCAGCAGCTTGAGAGGCGGAGGCAATGAGCAGTTCTTC
cdr3_aa: CASSLRGGGNEQFF